Described below is a single TCR beta chain sequence and its context. Its antigen is not known. Different DNA sequences within this sample yield the same CDR3. The record originates from a study of cytomegalovirus exposure and HLA in healthy donors. Study-level points and caveats: Indistinguishability led to the exclusion of some V segments, TRBV6-2 and TRBV6-3 included. The authors later linked a missense DCLRE1C variant to TCR beta V- and J-gene trimming.

Germline V CDR1 and CDR2: SEHNR, FQNEAQ (reference sequence). Losses at the gene ends were 5 bases for V and 10 bases for J; bases not matched to a gene: 8. This CDR3 has 14 amino acids. PCR used 60 Vbeta primers and 13 Jbeta primers. In the authors' workflow: Counted up in a later analysis, unique TCR beta chains came to roughly 80 million, with some 11 million shared. TCRdb's table, derived via immunoSEQ multiplex PCR, lists solely in-frame clones and lacks some. V and J calls and clone size come straight from that table; D and trimming were deduced from the DNA. Found here are about 67,000 clones, 65% to 70% of them singletons; the top ten hold more than 2%.

The chain links TRBV7-9 to TRBJ1-4; 9 positions match TRBD1. Specimen: PBMCs. This TCR was sampled from a woman between 25 and 40 years old in good health and CMV-seronegative. The CDR3 sequence is CASSPGQGIGKLFF. The CDR3 DNA reads TGTGCCAGCAGCCCGGGACAGGGAATCGGAAAACTGTTTTTT.